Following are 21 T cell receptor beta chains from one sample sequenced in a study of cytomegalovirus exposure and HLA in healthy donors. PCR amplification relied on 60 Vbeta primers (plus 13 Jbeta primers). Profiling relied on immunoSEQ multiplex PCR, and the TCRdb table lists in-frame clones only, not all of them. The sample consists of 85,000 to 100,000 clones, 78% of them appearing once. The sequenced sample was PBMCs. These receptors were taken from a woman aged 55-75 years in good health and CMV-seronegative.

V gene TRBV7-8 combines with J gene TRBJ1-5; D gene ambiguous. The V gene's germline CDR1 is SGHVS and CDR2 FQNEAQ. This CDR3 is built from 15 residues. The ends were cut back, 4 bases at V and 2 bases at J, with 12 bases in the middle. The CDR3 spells CASSYSHGGNQPQHF. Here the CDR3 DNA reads TGTGCCAGCAGCTACTCCCACGGGGGCAATCAGCCCCAGCATTTT.

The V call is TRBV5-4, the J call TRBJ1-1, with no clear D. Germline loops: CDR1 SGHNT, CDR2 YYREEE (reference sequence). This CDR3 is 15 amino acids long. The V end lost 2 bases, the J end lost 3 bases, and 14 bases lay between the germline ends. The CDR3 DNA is TGTGCCAGCAGCTTTTTCTTCGGCGGGGACACTGAAGCTTTCTTT. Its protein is CASSFFFGGDTEAFF.

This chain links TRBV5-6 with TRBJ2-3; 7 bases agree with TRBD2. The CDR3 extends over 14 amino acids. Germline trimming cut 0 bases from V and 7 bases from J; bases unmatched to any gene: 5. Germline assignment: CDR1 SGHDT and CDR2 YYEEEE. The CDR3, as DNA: TGTGCCAGCAGCTTGGGGACTAGACGAAATACGCAGTATTTT. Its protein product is CASSLGTRRNTQYF.

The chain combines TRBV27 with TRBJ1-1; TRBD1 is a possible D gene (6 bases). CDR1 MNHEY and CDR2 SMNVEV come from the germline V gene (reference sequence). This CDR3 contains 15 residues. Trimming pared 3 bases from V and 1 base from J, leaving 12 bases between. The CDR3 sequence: CASSLGGAGNTEAFF. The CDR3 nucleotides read TGTGCCAGCAGTTTGGGGGGGGCAGGGAACACTGAAGCTTTCTTT.

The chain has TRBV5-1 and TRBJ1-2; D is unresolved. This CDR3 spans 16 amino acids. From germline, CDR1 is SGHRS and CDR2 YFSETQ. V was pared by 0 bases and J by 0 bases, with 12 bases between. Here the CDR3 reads CASSLGGAGANYGYTF. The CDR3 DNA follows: TGCGCCAGCAGCTTGGGAGGTGCCGGAGCTAACTATGGCTACACCTTC.

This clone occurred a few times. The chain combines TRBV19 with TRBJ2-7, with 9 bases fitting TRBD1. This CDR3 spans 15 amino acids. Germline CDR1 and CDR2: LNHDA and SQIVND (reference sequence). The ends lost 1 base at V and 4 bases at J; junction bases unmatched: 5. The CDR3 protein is CASSIVGQGPYEQYF. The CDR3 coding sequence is TGTGCCAGTAGTATAGTGGGACAGGGTCCGTACGAGCAGTACTTC.

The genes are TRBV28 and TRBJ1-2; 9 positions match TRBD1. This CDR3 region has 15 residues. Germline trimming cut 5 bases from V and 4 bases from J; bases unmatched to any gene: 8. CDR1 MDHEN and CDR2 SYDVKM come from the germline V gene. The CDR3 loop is CASSGTDRGFYGYTF. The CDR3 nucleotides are TGTGCCAGCAGTGGAACCGACAGGGGGTTCTATGGCTACACCTTC.

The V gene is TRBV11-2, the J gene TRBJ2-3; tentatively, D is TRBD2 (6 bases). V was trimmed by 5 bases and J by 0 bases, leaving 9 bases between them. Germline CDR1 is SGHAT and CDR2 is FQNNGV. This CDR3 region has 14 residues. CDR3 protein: CASSDGTSTDTQYF. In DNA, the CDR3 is TGTGCCAGCAGCGACGGGACTAGCACAGATACGCAGTATTTT. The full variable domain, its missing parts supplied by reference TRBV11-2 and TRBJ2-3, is EAGVAQSPRYKIIEKRQSVAFWCNPISGHATLYWYQQILGQGPKLLIQFQNNGVVDDSQLPKDRFSAERLKGVDSTLKIQPAKLEDSAVYLCASSDGTSTDTQYFGPGTRLTVL.

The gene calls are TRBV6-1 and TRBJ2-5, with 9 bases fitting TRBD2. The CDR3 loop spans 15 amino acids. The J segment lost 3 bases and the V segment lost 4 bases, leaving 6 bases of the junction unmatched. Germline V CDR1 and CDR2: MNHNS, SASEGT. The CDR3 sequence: CASSGASGVKETQYF. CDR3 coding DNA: TGTGCCAGCAGTGGGGCTAGCGGGGTGAAAGAGACCCAGTACTTC.

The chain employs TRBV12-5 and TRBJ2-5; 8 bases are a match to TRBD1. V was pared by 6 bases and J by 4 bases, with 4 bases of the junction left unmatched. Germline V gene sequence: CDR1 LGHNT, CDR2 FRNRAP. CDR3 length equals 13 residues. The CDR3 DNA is TGTGCTAGTGGCCGTGACAGGGGAGAGACCCAGTACTTC. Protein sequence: CASGRDRGETQYF.

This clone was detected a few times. CDR3 amino acids: CASSAGQVASYEQYF. As DNA, the CDR3 is TGTGCCAGCAGTGCCGGACAGGTTGCCTCCTACGAGCAGTACTTC. V is TRBV6-5 and J is TRBJ2-7; 7 nucleotides align to TRBD1. The CDR3 is 15 amino acids. Germline values: CDR1 MNHEY, CDR2 SVGAGI. After removal of 5 bases from V and 0 bases from J, the junction contained 7 bases not matched to a gene.

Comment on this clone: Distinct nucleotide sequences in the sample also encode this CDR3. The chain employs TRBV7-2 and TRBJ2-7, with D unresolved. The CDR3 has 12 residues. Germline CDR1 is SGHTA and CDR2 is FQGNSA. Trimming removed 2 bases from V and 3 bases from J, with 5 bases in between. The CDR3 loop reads CASSLPGYEQYF. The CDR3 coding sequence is TGTGCCAGCAGCTTACCCGGCTACGAGCAGTACTTC.

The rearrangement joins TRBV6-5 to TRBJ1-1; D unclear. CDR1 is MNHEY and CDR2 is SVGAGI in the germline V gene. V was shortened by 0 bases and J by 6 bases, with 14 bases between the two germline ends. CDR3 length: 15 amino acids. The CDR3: CASSYSRGLRAEAFF. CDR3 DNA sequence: TGTGCCAGCAGTTACTCACGGGGATTGAGGGCTGAAGCTTTCTTT.

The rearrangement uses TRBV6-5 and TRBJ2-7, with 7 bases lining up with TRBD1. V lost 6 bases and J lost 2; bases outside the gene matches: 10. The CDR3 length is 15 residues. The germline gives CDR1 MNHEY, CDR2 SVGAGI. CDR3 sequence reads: CASRKSGTATYEQYF. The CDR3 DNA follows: TGTGCCAGCAGGAAATCCGGGACAGCCACCTACGAGCAGTACTTC.

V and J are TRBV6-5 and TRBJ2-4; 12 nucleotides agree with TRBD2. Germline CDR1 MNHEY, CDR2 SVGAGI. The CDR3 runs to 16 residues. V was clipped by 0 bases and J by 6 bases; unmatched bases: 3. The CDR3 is CASSYSASGGANIQYF. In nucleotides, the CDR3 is TGTGCCAGCAGTTACTCAGCTAGCGGGGGGGCAAACATTCAGTACTTC.

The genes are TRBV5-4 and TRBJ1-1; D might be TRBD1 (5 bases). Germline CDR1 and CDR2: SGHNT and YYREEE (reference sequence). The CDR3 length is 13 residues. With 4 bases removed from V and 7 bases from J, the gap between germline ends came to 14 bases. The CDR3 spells CASSIDRQSEAFF. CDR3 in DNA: TGTGCCAGCAGCATCGACAGACAAAGTGAAGCTTTCTTT.

CDR3 in amino acids: CASIRPGVSTEAFF. Here the CDR3 DNA reads TGTGCCAGCATCCGACCGGGGGTATCCACTGAAGCTTTCTTT. V usage is TRBV6-6 and J usage is TRBJ1-1; tentative D call: TRBD1 (5 bases). Germline loops: CDR1 MNHNY, CDR2 SVGAGI (reference sequence). Trimming shortened V by 7 bases and J by 4 bases, and 16 bases separated the two germline ends. The CDR3 is 14 residues long.

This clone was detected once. CDR3 protein: CASSVPGQGATEAFF. The CDR3 nucleotides are TGTGCCAGCAGTGTGCCGGGACAGGGGGCCACTGAAGCTTTCTTT. The chain carries TRBV28 and TRBJ1-1, with 12 bases that match TRBD1. Germline V gene lookup returns CDR1 MDHEN and CDR2 SYDVKM. After removal of 5 bases from V and 4 bases from J, the junction contained 5 bases not matched to a gene. This CDR3 contains 15 residues.

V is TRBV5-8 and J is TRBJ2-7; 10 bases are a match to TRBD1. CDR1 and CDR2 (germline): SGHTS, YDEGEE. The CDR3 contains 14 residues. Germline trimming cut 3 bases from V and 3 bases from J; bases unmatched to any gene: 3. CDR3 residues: CASSSGQGLYEQYF. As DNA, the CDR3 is TGTGCCAGCAGCTCGGGACAGGGGCTCTACGAGCAGTACTTC. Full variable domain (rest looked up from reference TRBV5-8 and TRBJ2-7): EAGVTQSPTHLIKTRGQQATLRCSPISGHTSVYWYQQALGLGLQFLLWYDEGEERNRGNFPPRFSGRQFPNYSSELNVNALELEDSALYLCASSSGQGLYEQYFGPGTRLTVT.

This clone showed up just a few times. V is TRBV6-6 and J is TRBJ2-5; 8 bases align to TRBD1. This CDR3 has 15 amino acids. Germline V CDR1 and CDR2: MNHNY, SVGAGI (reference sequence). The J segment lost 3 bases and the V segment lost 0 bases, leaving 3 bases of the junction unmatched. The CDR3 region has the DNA TGTGCCAGCAGTTACTCGTCAGGGGGCGAAGAGACCCAGTACTTC. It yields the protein CASSYSSGGEETQYF.

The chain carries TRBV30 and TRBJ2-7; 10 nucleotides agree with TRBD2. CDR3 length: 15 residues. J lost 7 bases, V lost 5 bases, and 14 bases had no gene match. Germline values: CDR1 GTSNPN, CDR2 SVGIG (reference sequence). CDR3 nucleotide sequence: TGTGCCTGGGGACCCGCCCTAGCGGGGGTGCGGGAGCAGTACTTC. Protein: CAWGPALAGVREQYF.